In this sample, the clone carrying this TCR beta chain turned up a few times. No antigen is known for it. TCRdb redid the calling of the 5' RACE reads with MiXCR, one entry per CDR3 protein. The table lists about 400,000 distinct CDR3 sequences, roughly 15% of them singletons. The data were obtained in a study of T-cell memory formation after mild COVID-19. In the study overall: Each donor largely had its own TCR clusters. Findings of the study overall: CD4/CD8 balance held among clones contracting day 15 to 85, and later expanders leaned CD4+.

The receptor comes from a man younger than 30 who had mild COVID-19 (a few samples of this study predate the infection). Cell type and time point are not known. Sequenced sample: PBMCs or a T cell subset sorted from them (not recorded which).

This chain's CDR3 is CASSLGGTSGGGTDTQYF. CDR3 bases: TGTGCCAGCAGCTTAGGGGGGACTAGCGGGGGAGGCACAGATACGCAGTATTTT. The chain combines TRBV7-9 with TRBJ2-3; TRBD2 matches at 14 bases. V trimming: 1 base; J trimming: 1 base; junction bases outside the gene matches: 4. This CDR3 contains 18 residues. CDR1 is SEHNR, CDR2 FQNEAQ, per germline (reference sequence).